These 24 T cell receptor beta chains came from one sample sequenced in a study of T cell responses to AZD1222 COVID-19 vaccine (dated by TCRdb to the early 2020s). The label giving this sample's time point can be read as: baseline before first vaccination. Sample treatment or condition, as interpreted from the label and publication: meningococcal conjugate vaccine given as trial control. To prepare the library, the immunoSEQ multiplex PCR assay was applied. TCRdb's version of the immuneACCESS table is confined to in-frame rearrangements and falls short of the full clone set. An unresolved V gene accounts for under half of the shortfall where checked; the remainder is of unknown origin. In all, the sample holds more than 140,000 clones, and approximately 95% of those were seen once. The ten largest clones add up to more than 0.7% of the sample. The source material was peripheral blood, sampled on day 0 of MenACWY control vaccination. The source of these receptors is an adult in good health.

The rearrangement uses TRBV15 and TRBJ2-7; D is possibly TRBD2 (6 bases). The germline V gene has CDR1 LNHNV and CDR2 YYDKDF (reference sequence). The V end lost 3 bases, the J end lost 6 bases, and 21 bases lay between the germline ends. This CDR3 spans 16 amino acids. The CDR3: CATSSSGGIAGGEQYF. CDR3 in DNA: TGTGCCACCAGCAGCTCCGGAGGGATCGCCGGCGGCGAGCAGTACTTC.

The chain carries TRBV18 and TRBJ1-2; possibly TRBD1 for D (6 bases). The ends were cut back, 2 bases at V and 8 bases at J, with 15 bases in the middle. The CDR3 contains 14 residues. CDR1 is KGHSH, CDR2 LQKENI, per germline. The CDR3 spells CASSPIYRDGGYTF. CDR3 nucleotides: TGTGCCAGCTCACCAATTTACAGGGATGGGGGCTACACCTTC.

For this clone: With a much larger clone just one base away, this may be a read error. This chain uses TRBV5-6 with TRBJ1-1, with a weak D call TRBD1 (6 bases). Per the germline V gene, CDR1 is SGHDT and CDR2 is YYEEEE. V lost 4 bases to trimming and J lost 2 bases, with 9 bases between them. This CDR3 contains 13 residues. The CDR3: CASSQQGNTEAFF. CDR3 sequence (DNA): TGTGCCAGCAGCCAACAGGGAAACACTGAAGCTTTCTTT.

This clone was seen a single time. CDR3 amino acids: CASSPAGSYEQYF. Written as DNA, the CDR3 is TGTGCCAGCAGCCCGGCAGGGTCCTACGAGCAGTACTTC. This rearrangement joins TRBV5-4 to TRBJ2-7; D possibly corresponds to TRBD1 (5 bases). The length of the CDR3 is 13 residues. Trimming pared 4 bases from V and 1 base from J, leaving 9 bases between. Per the germline V gene, CDR1 is SGHNT and CDR2 is YYREEE (reference sequence).

The CDR3 region has the DNA TGCAGTGCTAGTGCCGGGACTAGCGGGGGGTATGAGCAGTTCTTC. This encodes CSASAGTSGGYEQFF. This chain links TRBV20-1 with TRBJ2-1, with 15 nucleotides matching TRBD2. V was clipped by 3 bases and J by 8 bases; unmatched bases: 5. CDR1 is DFQATT, CDR2 SNEGSKA, per germline (reference sequence). CDR3 length: 15 residues.

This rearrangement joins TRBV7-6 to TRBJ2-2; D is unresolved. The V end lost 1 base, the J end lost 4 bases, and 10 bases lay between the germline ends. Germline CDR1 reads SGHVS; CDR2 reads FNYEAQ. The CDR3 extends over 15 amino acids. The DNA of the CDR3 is TGTGCCAGCAGCTTAGGCTCCACCTCCACCGGGGAGCTGTTTTTT. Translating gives CASSLGSTSTGELFF.

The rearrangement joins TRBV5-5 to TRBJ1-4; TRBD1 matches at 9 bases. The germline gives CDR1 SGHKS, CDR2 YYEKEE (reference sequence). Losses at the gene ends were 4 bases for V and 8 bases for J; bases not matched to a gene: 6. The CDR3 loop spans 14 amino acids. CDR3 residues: CASSPGTGREKLFF. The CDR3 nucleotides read TGTGCCAGCAGCCCCGGGACAGGGAGGGAAAAACTGTTTTTT.

The CDR3 nucleotides are TGTGCCAGCAGCTTAAAGACTTATAATTCACCCCTCCACTTT. It specifies CASSLKTYNSPLHF. The chain couples TRBV7-3 to TRBJ1-6; D not certain. The CDR3 is 14 amino acids. V lost 1 base and J 4 bases, leaving 5 bases between the germline ends. Germline V gene sequence: CDR1 SGHTA, CDR2 FQGTGA.

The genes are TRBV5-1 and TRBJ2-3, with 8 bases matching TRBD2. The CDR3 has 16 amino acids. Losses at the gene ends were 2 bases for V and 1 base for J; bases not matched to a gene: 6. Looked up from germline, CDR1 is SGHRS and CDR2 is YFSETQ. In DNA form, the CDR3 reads TGCGCCAGCAGCTTTGGGCATAGCGGGGGCACAGATACGCAGTATTTT. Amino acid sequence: CASSFGHSGGTDTQYF.

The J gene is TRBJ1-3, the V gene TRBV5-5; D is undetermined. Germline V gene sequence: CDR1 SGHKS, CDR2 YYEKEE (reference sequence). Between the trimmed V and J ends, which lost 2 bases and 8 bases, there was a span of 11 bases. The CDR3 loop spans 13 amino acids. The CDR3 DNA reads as TGTGCCAGCAGCTTTACGGCTGGCGACACCATATATTTT. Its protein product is CASSFTAGDTIYF.

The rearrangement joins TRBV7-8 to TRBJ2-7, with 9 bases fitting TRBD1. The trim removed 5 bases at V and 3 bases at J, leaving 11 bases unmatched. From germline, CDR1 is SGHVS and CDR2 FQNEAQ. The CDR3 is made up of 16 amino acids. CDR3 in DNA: TGTGCCAGCAGCCACTTCGGGACAGGGTTCTACTACGAGCAGTACTTC. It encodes CASSHFGTGFYYEQYF.

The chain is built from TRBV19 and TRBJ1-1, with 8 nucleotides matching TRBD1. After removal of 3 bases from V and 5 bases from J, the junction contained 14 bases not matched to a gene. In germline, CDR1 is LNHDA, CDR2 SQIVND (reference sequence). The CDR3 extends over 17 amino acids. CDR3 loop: CASSILIQGARGTEAFF. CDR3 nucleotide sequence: TGTGCCAGTAGTATCTTGATCCAGGGGGCGAGGGGAACTGAAGCTTTCTTT.

DNA for the CDR3: TGTGCCAGCAGCCGGGCGGGAGGTTACGAGCAGTACTTC. Its translation: CASSRAGGYEQYF. This chain links TRBV14 with TRBJ2-7; 8 positions agree with TRBD2. This CDR3 has 13 residues. V lost 4 bases, J lost 4 bases, and 3 bases stayed unmatched. Per the germline V gene, CDR1 is SGHDN and CDR2 is FVKESK.

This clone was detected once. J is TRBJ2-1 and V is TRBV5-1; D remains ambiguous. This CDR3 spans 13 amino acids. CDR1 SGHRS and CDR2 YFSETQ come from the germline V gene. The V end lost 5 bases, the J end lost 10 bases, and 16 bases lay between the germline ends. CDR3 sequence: CASRDGWVSEQFF. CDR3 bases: TGCGCCAGCAGAGATGGCTGGGTATCCGAGCAGTTCTTC.

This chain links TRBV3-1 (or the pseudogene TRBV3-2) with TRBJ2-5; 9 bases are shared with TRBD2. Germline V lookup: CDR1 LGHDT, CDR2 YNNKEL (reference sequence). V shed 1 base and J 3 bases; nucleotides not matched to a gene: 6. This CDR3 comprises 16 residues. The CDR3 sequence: CASSQALSSGKETQYF. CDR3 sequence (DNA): TGTGCCAGCAGCCAAGCCCTGTCTAGCGGGAAAGAGACCCAGTACTTC.

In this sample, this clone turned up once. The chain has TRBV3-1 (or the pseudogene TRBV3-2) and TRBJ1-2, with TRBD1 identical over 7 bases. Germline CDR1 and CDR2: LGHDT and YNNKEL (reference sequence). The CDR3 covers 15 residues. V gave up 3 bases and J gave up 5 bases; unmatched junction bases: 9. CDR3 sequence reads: CASSHLAGGRYGYTF. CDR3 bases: TGTGCCAGCAGCCATCTTGCAGGGGGGAGGTATGGCTACACCTTC.

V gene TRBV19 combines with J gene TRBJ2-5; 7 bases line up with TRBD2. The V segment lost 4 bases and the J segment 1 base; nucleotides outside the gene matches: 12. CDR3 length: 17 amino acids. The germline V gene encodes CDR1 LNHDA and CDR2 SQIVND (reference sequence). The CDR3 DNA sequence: TGTGCCAGTAGTAGACTAGCCAGTTTCCCTCTCCAAGAGACCCAGTACTTC. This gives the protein CASSRLASFPLQETQYF.

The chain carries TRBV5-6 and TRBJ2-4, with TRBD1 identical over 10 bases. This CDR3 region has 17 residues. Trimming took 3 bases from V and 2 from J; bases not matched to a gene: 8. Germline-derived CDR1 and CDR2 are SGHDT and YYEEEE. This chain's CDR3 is CASSYPTGGLTKNIQYF. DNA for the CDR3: TGTGCCAGCAGCTACCCGACAGGGGGCTTAACCAAAAACATTCAGTACTTC.

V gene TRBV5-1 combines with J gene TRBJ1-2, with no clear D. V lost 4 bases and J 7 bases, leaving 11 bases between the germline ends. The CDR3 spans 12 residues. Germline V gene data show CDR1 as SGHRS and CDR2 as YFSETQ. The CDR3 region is CASSPVDRGYTF. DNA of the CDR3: TGCGCCAGCAGCCCGGTTGATCGTGGCTACACCTTC.

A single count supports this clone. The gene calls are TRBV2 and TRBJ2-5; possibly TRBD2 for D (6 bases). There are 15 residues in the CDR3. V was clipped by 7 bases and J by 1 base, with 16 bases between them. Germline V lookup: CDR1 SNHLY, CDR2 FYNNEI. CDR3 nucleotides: TGTGCCAGCACCGCGGGGCGCTGGGGCCAAGAGACCCAGTACTTC. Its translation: CASTAGRWGQETQYF.

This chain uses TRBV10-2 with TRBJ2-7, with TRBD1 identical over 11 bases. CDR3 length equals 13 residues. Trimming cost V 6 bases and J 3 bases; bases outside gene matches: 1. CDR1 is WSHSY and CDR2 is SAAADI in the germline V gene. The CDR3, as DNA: TGCGCCAGCAGAGGGACAGGGGGCTACGAGCAGTACTTC. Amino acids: CASRGTGGYEQYF.

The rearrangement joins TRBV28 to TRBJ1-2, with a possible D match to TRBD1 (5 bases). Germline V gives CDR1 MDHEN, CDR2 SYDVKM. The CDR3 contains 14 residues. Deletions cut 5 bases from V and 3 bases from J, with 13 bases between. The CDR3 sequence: CASSQRDEDYGYTF. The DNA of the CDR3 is TGTGCCAGCAGTCAACGGGACGAAGACTATGGCTACACCTTC.

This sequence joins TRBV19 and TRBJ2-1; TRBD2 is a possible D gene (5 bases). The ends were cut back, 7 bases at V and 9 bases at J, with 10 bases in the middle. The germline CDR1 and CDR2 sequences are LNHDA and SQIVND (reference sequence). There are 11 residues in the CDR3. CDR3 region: CASIRGGEQFF. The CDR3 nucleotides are TGTGCCAGTATTCGGGGTGGTGAGCAGTTCTTC.

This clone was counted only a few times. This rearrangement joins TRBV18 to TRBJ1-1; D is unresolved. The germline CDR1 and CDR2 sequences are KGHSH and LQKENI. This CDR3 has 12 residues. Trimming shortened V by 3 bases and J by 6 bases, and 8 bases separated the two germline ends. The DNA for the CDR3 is TGTGCCAGCTCACCCGGTGGGGCTGAAGCTTTCTTT. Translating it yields CASSPGGAEAFF.